This TCR beta chain was profiled in a study of T cells in Graves' hyperthyroidism and ophthalmopathy. Overall study findings and caveats: Most thyroid clonotypes with frequency above 0.001 were detected in blood.

This clonotype was observed at least ten times. What it recognizes is unknown. Each patient was aged 18 to 65 and had newly diagnosed hyperthyroidism of under 2 months' duration. The diagnoses drew upon clinical symptoms, serum thyroxine and TRAb, thyroid ultrasound and orbital computed tomography. The trim removed 2 bases at V and 6 bases at J, leaving 9 bases unmatched. Germline assignment: CDR1 KGHDR and CDR2 SFDVKD. The length of the CDR3 is 16 residues. From RNA transcripts, TCR beta CDR3 regions were amplified. A first-round RT-PCR of the TCR CDR3 used the HTBI primer set. From the multiplex PCR reads, TCRdb called clonotypes with MiXCR, one entry per CDR3 protein. There are a few hundred thousand distinct CDR3 sequences in the sample; approximately 15% occur only once, and around 7.7% lies in the top ten.

The V gene is TRBV24-1, the J gene TRBJ1-5, with TRBD1 matching over 7 bases. The sample was blood. The TCR comes from a woman younger than 35 with Graves' hyperthyroidism. CDR3 sequence reads: CATSDSFQGGSQPQHF. The CDR3 nucleotides are TGTGCCACCAGTGATTCTTTCCAGGGGGGTAGTCAGCCCCAGCATTTT.